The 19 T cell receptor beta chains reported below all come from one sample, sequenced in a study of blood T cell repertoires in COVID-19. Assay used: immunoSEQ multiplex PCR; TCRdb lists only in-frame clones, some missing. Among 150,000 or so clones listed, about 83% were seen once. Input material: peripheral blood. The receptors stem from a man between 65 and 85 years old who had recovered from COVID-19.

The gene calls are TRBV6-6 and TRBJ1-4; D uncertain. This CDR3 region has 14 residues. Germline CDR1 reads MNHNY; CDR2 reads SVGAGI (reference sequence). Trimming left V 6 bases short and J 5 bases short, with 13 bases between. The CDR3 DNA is TGTGCCAGCAGGACGGGGTCAGTGAATGAAAAACTGTTTTTT. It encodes CASRTGSVNEKLFF.

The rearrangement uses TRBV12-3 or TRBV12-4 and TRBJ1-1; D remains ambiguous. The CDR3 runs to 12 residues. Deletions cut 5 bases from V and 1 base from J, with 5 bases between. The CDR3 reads CASSPRNTEAFF. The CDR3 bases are TGTGCCAGCAGTCCTCGGAACACTGAAGCTTTCTTT.

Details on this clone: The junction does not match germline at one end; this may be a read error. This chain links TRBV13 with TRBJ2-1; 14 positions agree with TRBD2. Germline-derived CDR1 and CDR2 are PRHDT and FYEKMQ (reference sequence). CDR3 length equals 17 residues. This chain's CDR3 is CAGSPPLGLAGVDEQFF. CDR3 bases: TGTGCCGGCAGCCCGCCTTTGGGACTAGCGGGAGTTGATGAGCAGTTCTTC.

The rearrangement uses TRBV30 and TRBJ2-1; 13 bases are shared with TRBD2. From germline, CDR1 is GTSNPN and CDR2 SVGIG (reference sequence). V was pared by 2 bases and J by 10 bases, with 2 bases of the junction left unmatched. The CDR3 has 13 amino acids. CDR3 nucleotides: TGTGCCTGGAGTCCGGGACTAGCGGGAGAGCAGTTCTTC. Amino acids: CAWSPGLAGEQFF.

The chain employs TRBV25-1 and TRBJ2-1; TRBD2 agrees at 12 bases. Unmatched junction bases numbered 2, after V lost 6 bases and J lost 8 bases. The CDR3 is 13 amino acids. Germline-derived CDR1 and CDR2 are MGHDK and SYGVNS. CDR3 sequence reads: CASRTSGSYEQFF. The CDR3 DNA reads TGTGCCAGCAGGACTAGCGGGAGTTATGAGCAGTTCTTC.

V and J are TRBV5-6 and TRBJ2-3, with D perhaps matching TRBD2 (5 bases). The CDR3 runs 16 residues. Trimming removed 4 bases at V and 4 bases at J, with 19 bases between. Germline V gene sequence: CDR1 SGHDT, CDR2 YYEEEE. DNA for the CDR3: TGTGCCAGCAGCCGTAGAGGAGTACGGGGTTCAGATACGCAGTATTTT. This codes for CASSRRGVRGSDTQYF.

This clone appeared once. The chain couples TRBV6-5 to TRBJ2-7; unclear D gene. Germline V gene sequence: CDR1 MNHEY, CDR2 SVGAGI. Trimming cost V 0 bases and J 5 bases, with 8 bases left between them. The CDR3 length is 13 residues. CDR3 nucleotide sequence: TGTGCCAGCAGTTACTCCCGAGGCGACGAGCAGTACTTC. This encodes CASSYSRGDEQYF.

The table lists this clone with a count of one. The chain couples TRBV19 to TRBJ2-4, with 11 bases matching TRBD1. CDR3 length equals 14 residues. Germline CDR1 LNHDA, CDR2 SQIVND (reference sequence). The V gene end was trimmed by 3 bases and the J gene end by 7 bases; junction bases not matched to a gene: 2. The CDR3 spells CASSMRDRGNIQYF. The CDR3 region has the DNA TGTGCCAGTAGTATGCGGGACAGGGGGAACATTCAGTACTTC.

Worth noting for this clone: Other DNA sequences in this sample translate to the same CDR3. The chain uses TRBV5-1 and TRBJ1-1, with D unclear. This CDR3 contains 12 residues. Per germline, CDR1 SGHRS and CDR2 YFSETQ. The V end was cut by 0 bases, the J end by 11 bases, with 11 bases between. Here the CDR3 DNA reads TGCGCCAGCAGCTTGGATGGGGAGCGGGCTTTCTTT. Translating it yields CASSLDGERAFF.

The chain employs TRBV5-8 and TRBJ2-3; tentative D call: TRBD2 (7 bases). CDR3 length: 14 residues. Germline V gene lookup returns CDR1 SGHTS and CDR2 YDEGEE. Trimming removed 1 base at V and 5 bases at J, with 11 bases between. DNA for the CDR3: TGTGCCAGCAGCTTGCGGGGGGCAGGAGATACGCAGTATTTT. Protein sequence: CASSLRGAGDTQYF.

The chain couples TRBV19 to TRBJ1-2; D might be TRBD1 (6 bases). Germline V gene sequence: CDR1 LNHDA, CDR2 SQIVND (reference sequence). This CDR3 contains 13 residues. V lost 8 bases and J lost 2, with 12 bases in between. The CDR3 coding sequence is TGTGCCAGTTTGGACAGACCGAACTATGGCTACACCTTC. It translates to CASLDRPNYGYTF.

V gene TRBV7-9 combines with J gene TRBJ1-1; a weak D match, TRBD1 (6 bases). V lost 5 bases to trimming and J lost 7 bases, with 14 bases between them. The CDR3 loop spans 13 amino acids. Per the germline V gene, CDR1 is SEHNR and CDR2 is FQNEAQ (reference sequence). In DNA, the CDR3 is TGTGCCAGCAGCCCAACAGGGTATAGTGAAGCTTTCTTT. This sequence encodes CASSPTGYSEAFF.

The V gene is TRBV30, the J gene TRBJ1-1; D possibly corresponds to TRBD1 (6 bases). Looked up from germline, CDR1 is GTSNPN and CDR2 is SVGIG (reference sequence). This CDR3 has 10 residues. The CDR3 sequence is CALGTPEAFF. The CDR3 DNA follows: TGTGCGCTAGGGACACCTGAAGCTTTCTTT. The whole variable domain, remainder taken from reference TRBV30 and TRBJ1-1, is SQTIHQWPATLVQPVGSPLSLECTVEGTSNPNLYWYRQAAGRGLQLLFYSVGIGQISSEVPQNLSASRPQDRQFILSSKKLLLSDSGFYLCALGTPEAFFGQGTRLTVV.

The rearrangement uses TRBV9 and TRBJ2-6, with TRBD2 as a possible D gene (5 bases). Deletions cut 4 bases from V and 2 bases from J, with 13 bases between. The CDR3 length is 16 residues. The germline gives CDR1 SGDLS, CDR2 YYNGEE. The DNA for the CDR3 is TGTGCCAGCAGCCCAAACATCGGGACTGGGGCCAACGTCCTGACTTTC. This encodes CASSPNIGTGANVLTF.

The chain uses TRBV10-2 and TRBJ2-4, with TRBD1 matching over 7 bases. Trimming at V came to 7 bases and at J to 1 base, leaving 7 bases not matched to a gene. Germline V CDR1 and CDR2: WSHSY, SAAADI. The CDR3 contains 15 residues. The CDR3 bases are TGCGCCAGCACTGGACAGGCGAACGCCAAAAACATTCAGTACTTC. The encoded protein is CASTGQANAKNIQYF.

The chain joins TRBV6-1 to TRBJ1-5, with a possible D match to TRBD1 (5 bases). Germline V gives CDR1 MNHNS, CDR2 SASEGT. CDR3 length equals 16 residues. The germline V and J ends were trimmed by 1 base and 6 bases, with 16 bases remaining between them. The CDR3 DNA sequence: TGTGCCAGCAGTGAAGAATCAGGGACTAAAAGTCAGCCCCAGCATTTT. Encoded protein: CASSEESGTKSQPQHF.

The CDR3 reads CASSLEGLGNQPQHF. The CDR3 nucleotides are TGTGCCAGCAGTTTGGAGGGGTTAGGCAATCAGCCCCAGCATTTT. The gene calls are TRBV27 and TRBJ1-5; D perhaps matches TRBD1 (5 bases). The CDR3 runs to 15 residues. Per the germline V gene, CDR1 is MNHEY and CDR2 is SMNVEV (reference sequence). Trimming cost V 3 bases and J 2 bases, with 11 bases left between them.

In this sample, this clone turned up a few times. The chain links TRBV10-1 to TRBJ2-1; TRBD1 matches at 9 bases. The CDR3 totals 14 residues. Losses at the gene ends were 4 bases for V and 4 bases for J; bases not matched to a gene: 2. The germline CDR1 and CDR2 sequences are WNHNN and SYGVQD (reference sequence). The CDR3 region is CASSAGQGYNEQFF. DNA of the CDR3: TGCGCCAGCAGTGCTGGACAGGGGTACAATGAGCAGTTCTTC.

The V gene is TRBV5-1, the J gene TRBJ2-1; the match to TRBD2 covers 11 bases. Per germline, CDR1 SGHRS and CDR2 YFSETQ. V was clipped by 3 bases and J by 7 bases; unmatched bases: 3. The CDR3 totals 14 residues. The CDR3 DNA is TGCGCCAGCAGCTCGGCTAGCGGGAGGAATGAGCAGTTCTTC. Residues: CASSSASGRNEQFF.